In this sample, the clone carrying this T cell receptor beta chain turned up once. The antigen is unknown. MiXCR, applied by TCRdb to the 5' RACE reads, yields one record per CDR3 protein. The table records about 470,000 distinct CDR3 sequences, nearly 25% of them present only once. The data were obtained in a study of T-cell memory formation after mild COVID-19. Study in general: Largely donor-specific sequence clusters came from two donors. Study-wide points: Prior to infection, memory already included some responding clones, suggesting cross-reactive memory joined. Among contracting clones, CD4+ were mainly CM/EM and CD8+ enriched in EMRA. A balance of CD4 and CD8 characterized clones contracting day 15 to 85, whereas later expanders leaned CD4+.

Trimming left V 3 bases short and J 4 bases short, with 10 bases between. CDR3 size: 13 residues. Germline V gives CDR1 DFQATT, CDR2 SNEGSKA (reference sequence). This TCR was sampled from an adult woman who had mild COVID-19 (a few samples of this study predate the infection). Cell type and time point are not known. V is TRBV20-1 and J is TRBJ2-1; tentative D call: TRBD2 (5 bases). Sequencing used PBMCs or a T cell subset sorted from them (not recorded which). The CDR3 is CSASSELYNEQFF. The CDR3, as DNA: TGCAGTGCTAGTAGCGAGCTTTACAATGAGCAGTTCTTC.